This T cell receptor (beta chain) was captured by sequencing in a study of CXCR3-negative and CXCR3-positive naive CD8 T cells. UMI-labeled 5' RACE TRB cDNA libraries were prepared from the cells. TCRdb re-analyzed the 5' RACE reads; it lists each CDR3 protein once, without DNA. The record lists around 140,000 distinct CDR3 sequences, of which the ten most abundant hold 0.29%. Per germline, CDR1 SQVTM and CDR2 ANQGSEA. CDR3 length: 12 residues. Material for sequencing was naive CXCR3- CD8+ T cells from blood. Subset given: CD45RO-CCR7+CD27+CD95- naive CD8+ T cells lacking CXCR3 (TNR3-). V usage is TRBV29-1 and J usage is TRBJ1-1. The TCR was taken from a human donor in good health. Some clones in this sample may be carry-over from other donors' samples. CDR3 sequence: CSVEGLNTEAFF.